The rows below give T cell receptor beta chains drawn from one sample of a study of cytomegalovirus exposure and HLA in healthy donors. Sequenced by immunoSEQ multiplex PCR; TCRdb stores in-frame clones only, minus some. The sample comprises 95,000 to 100,000 clones, about 74% of which are singletons, and approximately 1.8% rests with the top ten. The sequenced material came from PBMCs. The source is a male donor in good health and CMV-seronegative. Each CDR3 is given without its conserved first and last residue. A D gene is named only where the DNA matches it firmly.

j_call v_call d_call cdr3_aa
TRBJ2-5 TRBV9 TRBD1 ASSPGTGQGETQY
TRBJ1-5 TRBV9 - ASSITGSNQPQH
TRBJ2-3 TRBV14 TRBD1 ASSQDLRGSGTDTQY
TRBJ1-4 TRBV28 TRBD1 ASSSGTDLNEKLF
TRBJ2-1 TRBV5-6 - ASSLSRPHGSNEQF
TRBJ2-7 TRBV27 - ASSPIFLGAQY
TRBJ2-1 TRBV9 - ASTLSGRGEQF
TRBJ2-3 TRBV9 - ASSVGSNQGDTQY
- TRBV30 TRBD2 AWSTPEWAGASYEQY
TRBJ1-2 TRBV4-2 - ASSQDGIVGYT
TRBJ1-1 TRBV28 - ASSLNQPGTEAF
TRBJ2-5 TRBV6-5 TRBD2 ASSYPTSGKETQY
TRBJ2-3 TRBV7-2 TRBD2 ASSSRLAGGTDTQY
TRBJ2-7 TRBV6-6 - ASSYEATANYEQY
TRBJ2-1 TRBV27 TRBD2 ASRLAGVYNEQF
TRBJ2-1 TRBV18 TRBD2 ASSPSAGSGTSNEQF
TRBJ2-7 TRBV7-8 TRBD1 ASRDRGLWQY
TRBJ2-1 TRBV29-1 TRBD2 SGDPGLAAIYNEQF
TRBJ1-2 TRBV6-5 TRBD1 ASSYHDRAYGYT
TRBJ2-7 TRBV2 TRBD1 ASSRTGYEQY
TRBJ2-5 TRBV7-9 TRBD2 ASSSPWTSGRASETQY
TRBJ1-1 TRBV6-6 TRBD1 ASRSGTGQSGAF
TRBJ2-5 TRBV6-5 TRBD1 ASSSTGTGEQY
TRBJ2-3 TRBV9 - ASSVVSPSALTSTDTQY
TRBJ2-7 TRBV27 TRBD2 ASSLGGRASEQY
TRBJ1-2 TRBV5-4 - ASSLLGAGGYT
TRBJ2-1 TRBV27 TRBD2 ASIPGLAGVRNEQF
TRBJ1-2 TRBV6-5 TRBD1 ASSSLGQGVIGYT
TRBJ2-7 TRBV6-6 TRBD1 ASSYSRTGVDEQY
TRBJ1-5 TRBV5-1 - ASSFNGDSNQPQH
TRBJ1-4 TRBV29-1 TRBD1 SANTRTGGNEKLF
TRBJ1-1 TRBV29-1 - SVVVNRDTEAF
TRBJ1-5 TRBV5-6 TRBD1 ASSLTGASNQPQH
TRBJ2-5 TRBV6-6 - ASNFRETQY
TRBJ2-7 TRBV5-1 TRBD1 ASRPGTGSYEQY